The next 6 T cell receptor beta chains were all read from a single sample in a study of OX40 agonist ivuxolimab in advanced cancers. TCRdb's table, derived via immunoSEQ multiplex PCR, lists solely in-frame clones and lacks some. Of tens of thousands of clones detected, about 88% appear once; the ten largest clones hold about 13%. This specimen consisted of CD4+ or CD8+ T cells sorted from blood, obtained in a trial of the OX40 agonist ivuxolimab. These receptors were taken from an adult with an advanced solid tumor such as melanoma, head and neck, liver or kidney cancer.

V is TRBV10-3 and J is TRBJ2-3, with unresolved D. CDR3 length: 12 amino acids. V was trimmed by 3 bases and J by 6 bases, leaving 7 bases between them. CDR1 and CDR2 from the germline V gene are ENHRY and SYGVKD. The CDR3 nucleotides read TGTGCCATCAGTGAAAAAGGGGATACGCAGTATTTT. Amino acids: CAISEKGDTQYF.

This sequence joins TRBV6-5 and TRBJ1-3; weak D call: TRBD1 (5 bases). V lost 4 bases to trimming and J lost 2 bases, with 12 bases between them. The germline V gene encodes CDR1 MNHEY and CDR2 SVGAGI. The CDR3 has 15 residues. The chain's CDR3 is CASSFLDSTGNTIYF. The CDR3 DNA reads TGTGCCAGCAGTTTCCTCGACAGTACTGGAAACACCATATATTTT.

The V gene is TRBV6-6, the J gene TRBJ2-4; a weak D match, TRBD2 (5 bases). Deletions cut 2 bases from V and 13 bases from J, with 12 bases between. The germline V gene has CDR1 MNHNY and CDR2 SVGAGI (reference sequence). There are 12 residues in the CDR3. This CDR3 is CASSYRGMGQYF. The CDR3 DNA sequence: TGTGCCAGCAGTTACCGAGGGATGGGGCAGTACTTC.

The chain recombines TRBV6-5 with TRBJ2-1, with 8 nucleotides matching TRBD1. This CDR3 is 15 amino acids long. Germline V gene lookup returns CDR1 MNHEY and CDR2 SVGAGI. V lost 6 bases and J lost 4; bases outside the gene matches: 8. The CDR3, as DNA: TGTGCCAGCAGGGCCGGACAGGGACCATACAATGAGCAGTTCTTC. Protein product: CASRAGQGPYNEQFF.

The rearrangement links TRBV5-4 to TRBJ2-7; D not resolved. The CDR3 has 13 amino acids. Germline V gives CDR1 SGHNT, CDR2 YYREEE (reference sequence). The germline V and J ends were trimmed by 4 bases and 1 base, with 9 bases remaining between them. For the CDR3, the DNA is TGTGCCAGCAGCGCCGTAGGGTCCTACGAGCAGTACTTC. Encoded protein: CASSAVGSYEQYF.

The chain joins TRBV2 to TRBJ2-7; no clear D. The V end lost 4 bases, the J end lost 3 bases, and 7 bases lay between the germline ends. Germline V CDR1 and CDR2: SNHLY, FYNNEI. This CDR3 has 12 amino acids. DNA of the CDR3: TGTGCCAGCAGTGCGGGCAGCTACGAGCAGTACTTC. Translation: CASSAGSYEQYF.